A single sample is the source of the 16 T cell receptor beta chains below, sequenced in a study of blood T cell repertoires in COVID-19. TCRdb's copy holds only in-frame clones and misses some; the assay was immunoSEQ multiplex PCR. The sample lists about 290,000 clones, around four fifths occurring once. The sequenced sample was peripheral blood. These receptor sequences come from a woman aged 50 to 65 with active or convalescent COVID-19.

The chain employs TRBV20-1 and TRBJ2-7; D may be TRBD2 (6 bases). Looked up from germline, CDR1 is DFQATT and CDR2 is SNEGSKA (reference sequence). V lost 3 bases, J lost 3 bases, and 12 bases lay in between. This CDR3 comprises 13 residues. The chain's CDR3 is CSASGGENYEQYF. The CDR3 DNA reads as TGCAGTGCTAGTGGCGGGGAAAACTACGAGCAGTACTTC.

The gene calls are TRBV19 and TRBJ2-3; 12 positions agree with TRBD2. The CDR3 length is 16 residues. CDR1 and CDR2 from the germline V gene are LNHDA and SQIVND (reference sequence). After removal of 5 bases from V and 2 bases from J, the junction contained 5 bases not matched to a gene. DNA for the CDR3: TGTGCCAGTAGTGTCGGACTAGCGGGAACCACAGATACGCAGTATTTT. It specifies CASSVGLAGTTDTQYF. Drawing the rest from reference TRBV19 and TRBJ2-3, the complete variable domain is DGGITQSPKYLFRKEGQNVTLSCEQNLNHDAMYWYRQDPGQGLRLIYYSQIVNDFQKGDIAEGYSVSREKKESFPLTVTSAQKNPTAFYLCASSVGLAGTTDTQYFGPGTRLTVL.

The V and J genes are TRBV7-2 and TRBJ2-1; TRBD2 matches 7 bases. Germline V gene lookup returns CDR1 SGHTA and CDR2 FQGNSA. Trimming at V came to 4 bases and at J to 9 bases, leaving 6 bases not matched to a gene. CDR3 length equals 13 residues. The CDR3 spells CASSWVLAVEQFF. The CDR3 bases are TGTGCCAGCAGCTGGGTCCTAGCGGTTGAGCAGTTCTTC. The variable domain in full, with the rest retrieved from reference TRBV7-2 and TRBJ2-1, is GAGVSQSPSNKVTEKGKDVELRCDPISGHTALYWYRQSLGQGLEFLIYFQGNSAPDKSGLPSDRFSAERTGGSVSTLTIQRTQQEDSAVYLCASSWVLAVEQFFGPGTRLTVL.

This chain joins TRBV6-5 and TRBJ2-5; a possible D gene is TRBD1 (5 bases). Germline lookup yields CDR1 MNHEY and CDR2 SVGAGI. The CDR3 spans 14 residues. The V gene lost 8 bases and the J gene lost 2 bases, with 15 bases spanning the gap. CDR3 DNA sequence: TGTGCCAGCCTCTGGGGCAGGCGTCAAGAGACCCAGTACTTC. Translating it yields CASLWGRRQETQYF.

The chain combines TRBV5-1 with TRBJ1-1; a weak D match, TRBD1 (5 bases). The germline gives CDR1 SGHRS, CDR2 YFSETQ. The ends were cut back, 0 bases at V and 1 base at J, with 13 bases in the middle. This CDR3 is 16 amino acids long. The CDR3 region is CASSLALRGPNTEAFF. In DNA form, the CDR3 reads TGCGCCAGCAGCTTGGCCCTTAGGGGCCCGAACACTGAAGCTTTCTTT.

The rearrangement joins TRBV28 to TRBJ1-6; possibly TRBD1 for D (6 bases). The germline V gene encodes CDR1 MDHEN and CDR2 SYDVKM. The ends were cut back, 5 bases at V and 4 bases at J, with 24 bases in the middle. The CDR3 sequence is 19 residues long. The CDR3 region is CASSPHTPGPGAYNSPLHF. The CDR3 DNA is TGTGCCAGCAGTCCGCACACCCCAGGGCCAGGGGCTTATAATTCACCCCTCCACTTT. The variable domain in full, with the rest retrieved from reference TRBV28 and TRBJ1-6, is DVKVTQSSRYLVKRTGEKVFLECVQDMDHENMFWYRQDPGLGLRLIYFSYDVKMKEKGDIPEGYSVSREKKERFSLILESASTNQTSMYLCASSPHTPGPGAYNSPLHFGNGTRLTVT.

A remark on this clone: The junction and the germline gene differ at one end; a read error may be behind it. This rearrangement joins TRBV28 to TRBJ2-7; no definite D call. The CDR3 length is 12 residues. From germline, CDR1 is MDHEN and CDR2 SYDVKM. Here the CDR3 reads CASRSRRYQQYF. The CDR3 DNA reads as TGTGCCAGCAGATCCCGCCGCTACCAGCAGTACTTC. The full variable domain, completed using reference TRBV28 and TRBJ2-7, is DVKVTQSSRYLVKRTGEKVFLECVQDMDHENMFWYRQDPGLGLRLIYFSYDVKMKEKGDIPEGYSVSREKKERFSLILESASTNQTSMYLCASRSRRYQQYFGPGTRLTVT.

This clone was seen once. The chain has TRBV10-1 and TRBJ2-2, with 7 bases fitting TRBD1. The V segment lost 6 bases and the J segment 0 bases; nucleotides outside the gene matches: 1. There are 14 residues in the CDR3. Germline CDR1 reads WNHNN; CDR2 reads SYGVQD (reference sequence). CDR3 nucleotide sequence: TGCGCCAGCAGCACAGGGGCGAACACCGGGGAGCTGTTTTTT. Translated, it gives CASSTGANTGELFF.

This clone has only a few counts. The chain recombines TRBV2 with TRBJ1-1; D might be TRBD1 (6 bases). This CDR3 has 13 amino acids. The germline V gene encodes CDR1 SNHLY and CDR2 FYNNEI. V shed 6 bases and J shed 0 bases, with 8 bases lying between them. The CDR3: CASRDSMNTEAFF. CDR3 DNA: TGTGCCAGCAGGGACAGTATGAACACTGAAGCTTTCTTT.

The genes are TRBV19 and TRBJ2-3, with 9 positions matching TRBD2. Germline V gene data show CDR1 as LNHDA and CDR2 as SQIVND (reference sequence). CDR3 length: 14 amino acids. J lost 2 bases, V lost 9 bases, and 6 bases had no gene match. DNA of the CDR3: TGTGCCAGCAGGAAGCGGGGGGACACAGATACGCAGTATTTT. Protein: CASRKRGDTDTQYF.

This chain joins TRBV6-6 and TRBJ2-5; 10 bases are shared with TRBD2. Trimming removed 7 bases from V and 5 bases from J; junction bases left unmatched: 13. Germline V CDR1 and CDR2: MNHNY, SVGAGI (reference sequence). The CDR3 covers 16 residues. The CDR3 region has the DNA TGTGCCAGCACTCCGAAGCTAGCGGGAGTAGTCGAGACCCAGTACTTC. Its protein is CASTPKLAGVVETQYF.

The gene calls are TRBV18 and TRBJ2-3, with D possibly TRBD1 on 6 matching bases. Looked up from germline, CDR1 is KGHSH and CDR2 is LQKENI. The length of the CDR3 is 14 residues. V was shortened by 2 bases and J by 6 bases, with 12 bases between the two germline ends. The CDR3, as DNA: TGTGCCAGCTCACCAACCCAGGGGAAGGATACGCAGTATTTT. This encodes CASSPTQGKDTQYF.

The chain is built from TRBV3-1 (or the pseudogene TRBV3-2) and TRBJ2-5; TRBD2 matches 8 bases. The length of the CDR3 is 15 residues. The V gene's germline CDR1 is LGHDT and CDR2 YNNKEL (reference sequence). Germline trimming cut 3 bases from V and 4 bases from J; bases unmatched to any gene: 7. The CDR3 reads CASSHAGGGAETQYF. DNA for the CDR3: TGTGCCAGCAGCCATGCGGGAGGAGGGGCAGAGACCCAGTACTTC.

The DNA for the CDR3 is TGTGCCAGCAGCTCCGGACTGCGGCAGTTCTTC. It encodes CASSSGLRQFF. The chain carries TRBV7-9 and TRBJ2-1, with D maybe TRBD2 (5 bases). From germline, CDR1 is SEHNR and CDR2 FQNEAQ (reference sequence). The CDR3 is 11 amino acids. V lost 4 bases, J lost 12 bases, and 10 bases lay in between.

The V gene is TRBV11-1, the J gene TRBJ2-3; D is possibly TRBD2 (7 bases). V lost 8 bases, J lost 4 bases, and 19 bases lay in between. Germline-derived CDR1 and CDR2 are SGHAT and FQDESV (reference sequence). The CDR3 loop spans 15 amino acids. The CDR3 loop is CASARGGNGADTQYF. The CDR3 nucleotides are TGTGCCAGCGCAAGGGGGGGGAACGGGGCAGATACGCAGTATTTT.

The chain recombines TRBV30 with TRBJ1-5; no clear D. The V and J ends lost 2 bases and 2 bases respectively, with 7 bases between them. The CDR3 sequence is 13 residues long. Germline values: CDR1 GTSNPN, CDR2 SVGIG (reference sequence). The CDR3 DNA follows: TGTGCCTGGAGTCGGAGGGGCAATCAGCCCCAGCATTTT. This gives the protein CAWSRRGNQPQHF.